This T cell receptor beta chain was captured in a study of Graves' ophthalmopathy and Graves' hyperthyroidism. The CDR3 consists of 13 residues. V lost 3 bases to trimming and J lost 9 bases; unmatched junction nucleotides: 1. This clonotype was recorded at least ten times. RNA transcripts yielded amplified TCR beta CDR3 regions. Amplification began with first-round RT-PCR using HTBI primers, then second-round multiplex PCR was performed. TCRdb analysed the multiplex PCR reads with MiXCR anew, one entry per CDR3 protein. Found here are 560,000 or so distinct CDR3 sequences, 39% of them singletons; the top ten hold 4% to 5%.

Sequencing was carried out using peripheral blood or thyroid tissue (not recorded which). V and J are TRBV12-3 or TRBV12-4 and TRBJ1-6; the match to TRBD1 covers 8 bases. The sequence was collected from an adult man with Graves' hyperthyroidism. CDR3 amino acids: CASSLQGASPLHF. DNA for the CDR3: TGTGCCAGCAGTTTGCAGGGGGCTTCACCCCTCCACTTT.